A selection of T cell receptor beta chains follows, all from one sample in a study of T cell responses to AZD1222 COVID-19 vaccine. This table comes from immunoSEQ multiplex PCR, and its TCRdb copy is limited to in-frame clones, with some not included. The sample carries some 150,000 clones, 86% recorded once. Sequences were derived from peripheral blood, sampled 28 days after the second AZD1222 dose. All receptors come from an adult who received the AZD1222 COVID-19 vaccine. The CDR3 runs from the conserved cysteine through the conserved F or W. Each record gives: J gene, D gene, V gene, clone size, CDR3 DNA, CDR3 protein. The D gene is left open where the match is weak. Not all rows give a size; the values are once, few, many and, for expanded clones, a class.

TRBJ2-2	NA	TRBV5-1	few	TGCGCCAGCAGCTTGGCGTCGGATCCTGCGAACACCGGGGAGCTGTTTTTT	CASSLASDPANTGELFF
TRBJ2-7	NA	TRBV9	NA	TGTGCCAGCAGCTCACCAGGGTACGAGCAGTACTTC	CASSSPGYEQYF
TRBJ1-2	NA	TRBV5-4	NA	TGTGCCAGCAGCTTTGAGGGTTATGGCTACACCTTC	CASSFEGYGYTF
TRBJ1-1	TRBD1	TRBV30	NA	TGTGCCTGGAGTGGGGGACAGGAAGCTTTCTTT	CAWSGGQEAFF
TRBJ1-2	NA	TRBV30	NA	TGTGCCTGGAGTCCCATGCTCCCGGAAGGCTACACCTTC	CAWSPMLPEGYTF
TRBJ2-5	NA	TRBV12-5	NA	TGTGCTAGTGGTTTGGTACCATTGGAGGAGACCCAGTACTTC	CASGLVPLEETQYF
TRBJ1-1	NA	TRBV6-5	NA	TGTGCCAGCAGTTGGGGGCAGGTCACTGAAGCTTTCTTT	CASSWGQVTEAFF
TRBJ2-6	NA	TRBV3-1/TRBV3-2	NA	TGTGCCAGCAGCAAGTATGCGTCTGGGGCCAACGTCCTGACTTTC	CASSKYASGANVLTF
TRBJ1-5	NA	TRBV7-9	NA	TGTGCCAGCAGCGGACAGACAGGCCCCAATCAGCCCCAGCATTTT	CASSGQTGPNQPQHF
TRBJ1-1	NA	TRBV19	NA	TGTGCCAGTAGTAACCGGGACTTATTCCTTGAAGCTTTCTTT	CASSNRDLFLEAFF
TRBJ2-1	NA	TRBV14	NA	TGTGCCAGCAGCCCCACAGGGAGCCCCTACAATGAGCAGTTCTTC	CASSPTGSPYNEQFF
TRBJ1-1	NA	TRBV6-2/TRBV6-3	NA	TGTGCCAGCAGTGTAAAAGGGGGGATGAACACTGAAGCTTTCTTT	CASSVKGGMNTEAFF
TRBJ1-5	NA	TRBV11-3	NA	TGTGCCAGCAGCTTAGAGACGCGGAGAGGCAATCAGCCCCAGCATTTT	CASSLETRRGNQPQHF
TRBJ1-3	NA	TRBV7-6	NA	TGTGCCAGCAGCTTAGCTGGTTGGGGATCTGGAAACACCATATATTTT	CASSLAGWGSGNTIYF
TRBJ1-5	NA	TRBV11-2	NA	TGTGCCAGCAGCTTAGCAGCGGGTTCGGCCCAGCATTTT	CASSLAAGSAQHF
TRBJ1-2	TRBD1	TRBV2	NA	TGTGCCAGCAGTGAGTTCCAGGGGGGTGGCTACACCTTC	CASSEFQGGGYTF
TRBJ2-3	TRBD2	TRBV7-9	NA	TGTGCCAGCAGCTTGGGACTAGCGGGGGATCCTACCCTCGATACGCAGTATTTT	CASSLGLAGDPTLDTQYF
TRBJ2-1	NA	TRBV4-1	NA	TGCGCCAGCAGCAATTACAATGAGCAGTTCTTC	CASSNYNEQFF
TRBJ1-4	NA	TRBV19	NA	TGTGCCAGTGGGCCGCTACTAGTTGCAACTAATGAAAAACTGTTTTTT	CASGPLLVATNEKLFF
TRBJ1-5	NA	TRBV5-1	NA	TGCGCCAGCAGCTTGGACGGGGACCGCAATCAGCCCCAGCATTTT	CASSLDGDRNQPQHF
TRBJ1-5	NA	TRBV3-1/TRBV3-2	NA	TGTGCCGGCAAGAAGGACGGACCTTTGGGCAATCAGCCCCAGCATTTT	CAGKKDGPLGNQPQHF
TRBJ1-5	NA	TRBV19	once	TGTGCCAGTAGTATGAACAGGGCTAGCAATCAGCCCCAGCATTTT	CASSMNRASNQPQHF
TRBJ2-7	TRBD2	TRBV2	few	TGTGCCAGCTTTAGCGGGAGGTCCTACGAGCAGTACTTC	CASFSGRSYEQYF
TRBJ1-3	NA	TRBV7-2	NA	TGTGCCAGCAGCTCCGCCGGAATGACTCACTCTGGAAACACCATATATTTT	CASSSAGMTHSGNTIYF
TRBJ2-3	NA	TRBV7-9	NA	TGTGCCAGCAGCTTAATCAATACGCAGTATTTT	CASSLINTQYF
TRBJ1-3	TRBD1	TRBV6-4	NA	TGTGCCAGCAGATCGACAGGGCCGGACACCATATATTTT	CASRSTGPDTIYF
TRBJ1-2	TRBD1	TRBV27	once	TGTGCCAGCAGCCGCGGGACAGGGGGCAATGGCTACACCTTC	CASSRGTGGNGYTF
TRBJ2-4	NA	TRBV5-4	NA	TGTGCCAGCGGAACGGGACGGCGAAACATTCAGTACTTC	CASGTGRRNIQYF
TRBJ2-7	TRBD1	TRBV7-2	NA	TGTGCCAGCAGCCGGGAAGGGACAGGGGCCTACGAGCAGTACTTC	CASSREGTGAYEQYF
TRBJ1-2	NA	TRBV7-9	NA	TGTGCCAGCAGCTTGGCCGGGACGGGCTATGGCTACACCTTC	CASSLAGTGYGYTF
TRBJ1-1	NA	TRBV30	NA	TGTGCCTCCGCAATGATGAACACTGAAGCTTTCTTT	CASAMMNTEAFF
TRBJ1-1	NA	TRBV7-9	NA	TGTGCCAGCAGCGCGATTGAAGCTTTCTTT	CASSAIEAFF
TRBJ1-1	TRBD1	TRBV6-2/TRBV6-3	NA	TGTGCCAGCAGTTTCCTCCCGGGACAGGCGAACACTGAAGCTTTCTTT	CASSFLPGQANTEAFF
TRBJ2-7	NA	TRBV6-1	once	TGTGCCAGCAGAGAAGGGGTCTCCTACGAGCAGTACTTC	CASREGVSYEQYF
TRBJ1-1	TRBD1	TRBV7-9	NA	TGTGCCAGCAGCCCCGACAGGGGATGGAACACTGAAGCTTTCTTT	CASSPDRGWNTEAFF
TRBJ2-7	TRBD1	TRBV15	NA	TGTGCCACCAGCAAGGACAGGAGGTACGAGCAGTACTTC	CATSKDRRYEQYF
TRBJ1-5	NA	TRBV9	NA	TGTGCCAGCAGCGTAAATGTTGATCAGCCCCAGCATTTT	CASSVNVDQPQHF
TRBJ1-5	TRBD1	TRBV19	NA	TGTGCCAGTAGTACAGACAGGGCTCAGCCCCAGCATTTT	CASSTDRAQPQHF
TRBJ1-1	NA	TRBV2	NA	TGTGCCAGCAGTGAGGACGTCCTGTTTGAAGCTTTCTTT	CASSEDVLFEAFF
TRBJ1-1	TRBD1	TRBV11-2	few	TGTGCCAGCAGCTCCCGACAGGGTGTGAACACTGAAGCTTTCTTT	CASSSRQGVNTEAFF
TRBJ2-3	NA	TRBV11-2	NA	TGTGCCAGCAGCTTTGAAGGCTTAGCGGGCACAGATACGCAGTATTTT	CASSFEGLAGTDTQYF
TRBJ1-5	TRBD1	TRBV19	NA	TGTGCCAGTAGAACCGGGACAGTGAGCAATCAGCCCCAGCATTTT	CASRTGTVSNQPQHF
TRBJ1-2	NA	TRBV28	NA	TGTGCCACAGGTGCGGTAGGTGGCTACACCTTC	CATGAVGGYTF